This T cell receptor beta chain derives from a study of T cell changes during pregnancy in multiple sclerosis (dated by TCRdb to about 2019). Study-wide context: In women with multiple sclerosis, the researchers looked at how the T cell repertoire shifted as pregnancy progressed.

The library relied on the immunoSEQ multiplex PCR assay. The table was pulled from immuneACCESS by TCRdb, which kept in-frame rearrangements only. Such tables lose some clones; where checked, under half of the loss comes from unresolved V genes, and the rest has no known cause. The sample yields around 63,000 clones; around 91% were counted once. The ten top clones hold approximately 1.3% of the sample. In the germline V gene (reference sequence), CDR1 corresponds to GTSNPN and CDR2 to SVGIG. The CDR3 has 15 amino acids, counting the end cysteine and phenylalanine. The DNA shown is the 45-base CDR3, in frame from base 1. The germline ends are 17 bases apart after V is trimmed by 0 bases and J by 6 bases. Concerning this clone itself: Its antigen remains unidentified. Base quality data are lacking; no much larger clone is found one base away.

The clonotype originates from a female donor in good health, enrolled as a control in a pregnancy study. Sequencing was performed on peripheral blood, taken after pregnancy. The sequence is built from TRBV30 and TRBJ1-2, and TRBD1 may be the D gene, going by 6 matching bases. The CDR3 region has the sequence CAWSVNNRVGHGYTF. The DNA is TGTGCCTGGAGTGTAAATAACAGGGTAGGGCATGGCTACACCTTC.